The 21 T cell receptor beta chains listed next were all sequenced from one sample in a study of cytomegalovirus exposure and HLA in healthy donors. The PCR used 60 Vbeta and 13 Jbeta primers. Here immunoSEQ multiplex PCR was the method, and the copy in TCRdb shows in-frame clones only, minus some. The profile shows tens of thousands of clones, about 84% of them singletons. Sequenced: PBMCs. The source is a girl aged 2-10 years in good health and CMV-seropositive.

This rearrangement joins TRBV18 to TRBJ2-1; 8 bases are a match to TRBD1. The CDR3 sequence is 15 residues long. Germline V gives CDR1 KGHSH, CDR2 LQKENI. Germline trimming cut 3 bases from V and 4 bases from J; bases unmatched to any gene: 5. The CDR3 here is CASSPTGTGYNEQFF. In nucleotides, the CDR3 is TGTGCCAGCTCACCGACCGGGACAGGATACAATGAGCAGTTCTTC.

The chain employs TRBV6-5 and TRBJ1-5, with 8 bases lining up with TRBD1. Germline loops: CDR1 MNHEY, CDR2 SVGAGI. Unmatched junction bases numbered 4, after V lost 2 bases and J lost 4 bases. The CDR3 has 15 amino acids. The CDR3 protein is CASSYRTGQNQPQHF. The CDR3 nucleotides are TGTGCCAGCAGTTACAGGACAGGGCAAAATCAGCCCCAGCATTTT.

This clone was recorded only once. This chain links TRBV29-1 with TRBJ2-1; no clear D gene. Germline V gene sequence: CDR1 SQVTM, CDR2 ANQGSEA. The CDR3 runs 12 residues. V dropped 5 bases and J dropped 10 bases, with 15 bases sitting between them. This chain's CDR3 is CSVPTLLGEQFF. In DNA, the CDR3 is TGCAGCGTTCCGACATTACTGGGCGAGCAGTTCTTC.

V gene TRBV6-4 combines with J gene TRBJ2-7; TRBD2 matches 12 bases. Trimming took 0 bases from V and 7 from J; bases not matched to a gene: 7. The CDR3 is made up of 16 amino acids. CDR1 is MRHNA, CDR2 SNTAGT, per germline. The CDR3 sequence: CASSDSTSGSLGEQYF. CDR3 in DNA: TGTGCCAGCAGTGACTCGACTAGCGGGAGTTTGGGGGAGCAGTACTTC.

This chain joins TRBV5-1 and TRBJ2-3; 9 bases align to TRBD1. Germline-derived CDR1 and CDR2 are SGHRS and YFSETQ. The junction had 4 bases not matched to a gene; V was cut back by 4 bases and J by 4 bases. This CDR3 has 14 amino acids. CDR3 amino acids: CASSTGGEADTQYF. DNA of the CDR3: TGCGCCAGCAGCACAGGGGGCGAGGCAGATACGCAGTATTTT.

This chain connects TRBV6-1 to TRBJ1-2; D ambiguous. This CDR3 comprises 14 residues. V was cut by 2 bases and J by 6 bases, with 13 bases left in between. The germline gives CDR1 MNHNS, CDR2 SASEGT. The CDR3 coding sequence is TGTGCCAGCAGTGAACCTCACTGCGTGGATGGCTACACCTTC. The encoded protein is CASSEPHCVDGYTF.

The CDR3 coding sequence is TGTGCCAGCAGTGTTCCTTGGGGACTGGATCAGTTCTTC. This codes for CASSVPWGLDQFF. This rearrangement joins TRBV6-1 to TRBJ2-1; TRBD2 is a possible D gene (6 bases). Germline loops: CDR1 MNHNS, CDR2 SASEGT. Trimming pared 4 bases from V and 13 bases from J, leaving 17 bases between. The CDR3 length is 13 residues.

This CDR3 is CASSQDPGDRTYGYTF. The CDR3 DNA follows: TGCGCCAGCAGCCAAGATCCAGGGGACAGAACATATGGCTACACCTTC. The rearrangement uses TRBV4-1 and TRBJ1-2, with 7 bases that match TRBD1. The CDR3 is made up of 16 amino acids. Trimming at V came to 0 bases and at J to 5 bases, leaving 9 bases not matched to a gene. Looked up from germline, CDR1 is MGHRA and CDR2 is YSYEKL.

The chain links TRBV5-8 to TRBJ1-2; D is unclear. V gave up 1 base and J gave up 2 bases, with 12 bases separating them. This CDR3 is 15 amino acids long. CDR1 is SGHTS and CDR2 is YDEGEE in the germline V gene. Here the CDR3 DNA reads TGTGCCAGCAGCTTGTTTCCGGGTCGGAACTATGGCTACACCTTC. This gives the protein CASSLFPGRNYGYTF.

CDR3 DNA sequence: TGTGCCAGCAGCTTAGCCGAGAGCTCTAGGACTGAAGCTTTCTTT. It encodes CASSLAESSRTEAFF. The chain combines TRBV7-2 with TRBJ1-1; D unresolved. V lost 0 bases and J 5 bases, leaving 13 bases between the germline ends. Germline V gives CDR1 SGHTA, CDR2 FQGNSA. The length of the CDR3 is 15 residues.

The CDR3 nucleotides read TGTGCCAGCAGGAAACAGAGCCTTAGCACAGATACGCAGTATTTT. As protein: CASRKQSLSTDTQYF. The J gene is TRBJ2-3, the V gene TRBV6-5; D call uncertain. This CDR3 contains 15 residues. V dropped 6 bases and J dropped 0 bases, with 13 bases sitting between them. Germline CDR1 reads MNHEY; CDR2 reads SVGAGI.

The chain is built from TRBV5-1 and TRBJ2-3; 8 bases agree with TRBD1. With 4 bases clipped from V and 6 bases from J, the junction kept 4 bases outside the gene matches. Germline CDR1 is SGHRS and CDR2 is YFSETQ. The CDR3 spans 13 residues. CDR3 nucleotides: TGCGCCAGCAGCATAGACAGGGGTGATACGCAGTATTTT. It yields the protein CASSIDRGDTQYF.

The count of this clone is one. The chain is built from TRBV5-4 and TRBJ2-7, with 13 bases lining up with TRBD2. The V gene's germline CDR1 is SGHNT and CDR2 YYREEE (reference sequence). J was trimmed by 2 bases and V by 0 bases; bases with no gene match: 11. This CDR3 is built from 19 residues. The CDR3 nucleotides are TGTGCCAGCAGCTTGGTTTTTAGACTAGCGGGAGGCCCTACCTACGAGCAGTACTTC. Its protein is CASSLVFRLAGGPTYEQYF.

This clone has only a few counts. The rearrangement links TRBV29-1 to TRBJ1-2, with a tentative D call TRBD1 (6 bases). The CDR3 is 13 amino acids. The V gene lost 4 bases and the J gene lost 4 bases, with 13 bases spanning the gap. Germline loops: CDR1 SQVTM, CDR2 ANQGSEA. The CDR3 nucleotides are TGCAGCGTTGGGGGGGGGCCGAGCTATGGCTACACCTTC. This codes for CSVGGGPSYGYTF.

This clone was found a few times. The V and J genes are TRBV15 and TRBJ1-1, with 9 nucleotides matching TRBD1. V lost 3 bases to trimming and J lost 5 bases; unmatched junction nucleotides: 13. This CDR3 is built from 17 residues. Germline CDR1 LNHNV, CDR2 YYDKDF (reference sequence). CDR3 in DNA: TGTGCCACCAGCAGTCACCGGGACAGGGTGGGGAGGACTGAAGCTTTCTTT. It yields the protein CATSSHRDRVGRTEAFF.

The V and J genes are TRBV30 and TRBJ2-7, with 7 positions matching TRBD1. The CDR3 has 13 amino acids. V trimming: 5 bases; J trimming: 3 bases; junction bases outside the gene matches: 7. Per the germline V gene, CDR1 is GTSNPN and CDR2 is SVGIG (reference sequence). The CDR3: CAWGLGGLYEQYF. CDR3 nucleotide sequence: TGTGCCTGGGGTCTAGGGGGCCTCTACGAGCAGTACTTC.

CDR3 sequence (DNA): TGTGCCCTCGGGGGACAGGGGATCTACGAGCAGTACTTC. Its translation is CALGGQGIYEQYF. This chain links TRBV30 with TRBJ2-7; 10 bases line up with TRBD1. The CDR3 runs 13 residues. V was pared by 8 bases and J by 3 bases, with 7 bases of the junction left unmatched. CDR1 is GTSNPN and CDR2 is SVGIG in the germline V gene (reference sequence).

The chain recombines TRBV6-1 with TRBJ1-5; no reliable D call. This CDR3 spans 16 amino acids. Germline V lookup: CDR1 MNHNS, CDR2 SASEGT. V shed 2 bases and J shed 3 bases, with 14 bases lying between them. CDR3 nucleotide sequence: TGTGCCAGCAGTGAAACTTCATATGGAGACAATCAGCCCCAGCATTTT. This encodes CASSETSYGDNQPQHF.

The V gene is TRBV7-2, the J gene TRBJ2-7; TRBD2 matches at 8 bases. Germline V lookup: CDR1 SGHTA, CDR2 FQGNSA. V shed 6 bases, J shed 5 bases, and the junction held 6 bases outside the gene matches. This CDR3 has 13 residues. The CDR3 loop reads CASRGLVDHEQYF. CDR3 nucleotide sequence: TGTGCCAGCAGGGGACTAGTTGACCACGAGCAGTACTTC.

The CDR3 reads CASSGLAKGGAGEQFF. For the CDR3, the DNA is TGTGCCAGCAGTGGGCTGGCGAAGGGTGGGGCAGGTGAGCAGTTCTTC. The chain is built from TRBV25-1 and TRBJ2-1; TRBD1 might be the D (5 bases). Germline V CDR1 and CDR2: MGHDK, SYGVNS. The V end was cut by 4 bases, the J end by 9 bases, with 22 bases between. This CDR3 is 16 amino acids long.

This clone appeared a single time. The V gene is TRBV28, the J gene TRBJ2-7; 9 positions match TRBD1. The junction had 4 bases not matched to a gene; V was cut back by 4 bases and J by 3 bases. CDR1 MDHEN and CDR2 SYDVKM come from the germline V gene. This CDR3 spans 14 amino acids. CDR3 nucleotides: TGTGCCAGCAGTTGGACAGGGGATTACTACGAGCAGTACTTC. Its protein product is CASSWTGDYYEQYF.